The rows below give T cell receptor beta chains drawn from one sample of a study of control samples from healthy donors and cancer patients. Method: immunoSEQ multiplex PCR; TCRdb's copy keeps in-frame clones and lacks some. The table has 200,000 to 250,000 clones, about 94% seen once; the top ten hold roughly 1.6%. What was sequenced was blood. Source of these receptors: a man aged 45-60 years in good health. Both conserved end residues are part of each CDR3. A D gene is named only where the DNA matches it firmly. Clone size is shown for a subset of rows, as once, few, many or a class of expanded clone.

D	V	J	size	DNA	CDR3
-	TRBV30	TRBJ1-1	-	TGTGCCTGGAGTGTATTAAGGTTGAACACTGAAGCTTTCTTT	CAWSVLRLNTEAFF
-	TRBV6-4	TRBJ1-2	-	TGTGCCAGCAGTGACCTGGGGGGCGGCTCTTCGCAGTTTAACTATGGCTACACCTTC	CASSDLGGGSSQFNYGYTF
-	TRBV29-1	TRBJ1-5	-	TGCAGCGTTGGACAGGGCAATCAGCCCCAGCATTTT	CSVGQGNQPQHF
-	TRBV11-2	TRBJ1-5	-	TGTGCCAGCAGTCCTCTTGGGACATCTAATCAGCCCCAGCATTTT	CASSPLGTSNQPQHF
-	TRBV11-2	TRBJ2-1	-	TGTGCCAGCAGCCCCGTAGATGAGCAGTTCTTC	CASSPVDEQFF
-	TRBV24-1	TRBJ1-2	-	TGTGCCACCAGTGATTTGCCGGCAGGGAACTATGGCTACACCTTC	CATSDLPAGNYGYTF
-	TRBV29-1	TRBJ2-4	-	TGCAGCGTAGTTGAGAAAAACATTCAGTACTTC	CSVVEKNIQYF
TRBD2	TRBV5-1	TRBJ2-7	-	TGCGCCAGCAGCGTGGGCGGGGGGGTTGAGCAGTACTTC	CASSVGGGVEQYF
-	TRBV5-1	TRBJ1-5	-	TGCGCCAGCAGCTTGGGGCCCGATCAGCCCCAGCATTTT	CASSLGPDQPQHF
-	TRBV27	TRBJ1-2	-	TGTGCCAGCAGTCAAGCTTGGCAGGGTTGGGGCTACACCTTC	CASSQAWQGWGYTF
-	TRBV5-1	TRBJ1-1	-	TGCGCCAGCAGCCCGGGGCTACGGATGAACACTGAAGCTTTCTTT	CASSPGLRMNTEAFF
-	TRBV4-3	TRBJ1-5	-	TGCGCCAGCAGCCAAGAGAGAGGTCAGCCCCAGCATTTT	CASSQERGQPQHF
-	TRBV6-2/TRBV6-3	TRBJ1-2	once	TGTGCCAGCAGCGACTACCCATCCCCCGGGGAGGACTATGGCTACACCTTC	CASSDYPSPGEDYGYTF
TRBD1	TRBV19	TRBJ1-2	-	TGTGCCAGTAATCGGGACAGAGGGAATGGCTACACCTTC	CASNRDRGNGYTF
-	TRBV27	TRBJ2-1	-	TGTGCCAGCACCCTGCTTACCTGGGGAGGGGGTGAGCAGTTCTTC	CASTLLTWGGGEQFF
-	TRBV29-1	TRBJ1-1	once	TGCAGCGTTGAAAAACGATTGAACACTGAAGCTTTCTTT	CSVEKRLNTEAFF
-	TRBV7-8	TRBJ1-1	-	TGTGCCAGCAGCTTAGTTCGCGGGTCGGAAGCTTTCTTT	CASSLVRGSEAFF
TRBD1	TRBV5-1	TRBJ1-5	-	TGCGCCAGCAGCCTGACAGGGGGAAATCAGCCCCAGCATTTT	CASSLTGGNQPQHF
-	TRBV3-1/TRBV3-2	TRBJ2-7	-	TGTGCCAGCGGCGCCCGGGACCGAGGTCACGAGCAGTACTTC	CASGARDRGHEQYF
-	TRBV11-2	TRBJ1-5	-	TGTGCCAGCAGCCTCCGAGGCCAAGAGCATTTT	CASSLRGQEHF
-	TRBV28	TRBJ1-1	-	TGTGCCAGCGGGCGGTCCACTGAAGCTTTCTTT	CASGRSTEAFF
TRBD2	TRBV19	TRBJ2-7	-	TGTGCCAGTAGTATAACATCTAGCGGGGGGTCCGAGCAGTACTTC	CASSITSSGGSEQYF
-	TRBV3-1/TRBV3-2	TRBJ1-1	-	TGTGCCAGCAGCCAAGAAAGAGGAATTATGAACACTGAAGCTTTCTTT	CASSQERGIMNTEAFF
TRBD1	TRBV5-1	TRBJ2-3	-	TGCGCCAGCATTAGGGGGCCCGGAGATACGCAGTATTTT	CASIRGPGDTQYF
-	TRBV6-5	TRBJ1-6	-	TGTGCCAGCAGCTCGAGCTGGGCCGGGGATTCACCCCTCCACTTT	CASSSSWAGDSPLHF
-	TRBV7-2	TRBJ2-2	-	TGTGCCAGCAGCTCGACTAGTTTTGCCGGGGAGCTGTTTTTT	CASSSTSFAGELFF
TRBD1	TRBV6-5	TRBJ1-1	-	TGTGCCAGCGTCGGGGACAGGGGCGCTTTCTTT	CASVGDRGAFF
TRBD1	TRBV6-5	TRBJ1-2	-	TGTGCCAGCAGGGGACAGGGTCTGTATGGCTACACCTTC	CASRGQGLYGYTF
-	TRBV28	TRBJ2-7	-	TGTGCCAGCAGTTCCATAGACTTTGGGTACGAGCAGTACTTC	CASSSIDFGYEQYF
-	TRBV30	TRBJ1-6	-	TGTGCCTGGAGGTGGGAGGGATATAATTCACCCCTCCACTTT	CAWRWEGYNSPLHF
-	TRBV4-1	TRBJ1-2	-	TGCGCCAGCAGCCAAGTAACTACTGTCGTCAGGTATGGCTACACCTTC	CASSQVTTVVRYGYTF
-	TRBV18	TRBJ2-5	once	TGTGCCAGCTCACCGGGGATCAGGGGAGAGACCCAGTACTTC	CASSPGIRGETQYF
-	TRBV7-3	TRBJ2-3	once	TGTGCCAGCAGCTTAAGAGCTAGCACAGATACGCAGTATTTT	CASSLRASTDTQYF
-	TRBV2	TRBJ1-5	once	TGTGCCAGCAGTGCCCGGGCAGCTGGCAATCAGCCCCAGCATTTT	CASSARAAGNQPQHF
-	TRBV4-3	TRBJ1-2	-	TGCGCCAGCAGCCAACTTCCACAGTCTAACTATGGCTACACCTTC	CASSQLPQSNYGYTF
-	TRBV19	TRBJ1-5	-	TGTGCCAGTAGTCCCCCTCGGATGACAGGTAGCAATCAGCCCCAGCATTTT	CASSPPRMTGSNQPQHF
-	TRBV5-1	TRBJ1-1	-	TGCGCCAGCAGCTTCGGCCAGGGTGGTTGGATGAACACTGAAGCTTTCTTT	CASSFGQGGWMNTEAFF
-	TRBV27	TRBJ1-5	-	TGTGCCAGCAGTTCCTCGGACGGGAGCAATCAGCCCCAGCATTTT	CASSSSDGSNQPQHF
-	TRBV3-1/TRBV3-2	TRBJ2-7	-	TGTGCCAGCAGCGCCCGGGACCGAGGTCACGAGCAGTACTTC	CASSARDRGHEQYF
-	TRBV7-2	TRBJ2-7	-	TGTGCCAGCAGCTTAGCTGGCAGAGGATACGAGCAGTACTTC	CASSLAGRGYEQYF
TRBD1	TRBV30	TRBJ1-5	-	TGTGCCTGGAGTGCTTCGACAGGGGAACAGCCCCAGCATTTT	CAWSASTGEQPQHF
TRBD1	TRBV11-2	TRBJ1-4	once	TGTGCCAGCAGCTCCATCCGGGACAGTGGGGAAAAACTGTTTTTT	CASSSIRDSGEKLFF
TRBD1	TRBV19	TRBJ1-5	-	TGTGCCAGTGACGGACTGGACAGGCTAAACCACCCGGCGGGGTACAATCAGCCCCAGCATTTT	CASDGLDRLNHPAGYNQPQHF
TRBD1	TRBV7-9	TRBJ2-7	-	TGTGCCAGCAGCTGGACAGGGGGCTACGAGCAGTACTTC	CASSWTGGYEQYF
TRBD1	TRBV5-1	TRBJ2-1	-	TGCGCCAGCAGCCAAGGACAGGGGGCTTACAATGAGCAGTTCTTC	CASSQGQGAYNEQFF